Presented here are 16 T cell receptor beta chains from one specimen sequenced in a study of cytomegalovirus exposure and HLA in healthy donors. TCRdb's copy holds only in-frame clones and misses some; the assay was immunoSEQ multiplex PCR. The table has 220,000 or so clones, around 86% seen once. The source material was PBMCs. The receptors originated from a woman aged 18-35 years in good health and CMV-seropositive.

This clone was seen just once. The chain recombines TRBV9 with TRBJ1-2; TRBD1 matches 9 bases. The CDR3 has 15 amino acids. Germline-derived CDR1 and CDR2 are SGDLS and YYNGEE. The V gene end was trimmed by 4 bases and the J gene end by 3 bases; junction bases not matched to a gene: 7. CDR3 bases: TGTGCCAGCAGCCCACGGACAGGGGATCACTATGGCTACACCTTC. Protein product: CASSPRTGDHYGYTF.

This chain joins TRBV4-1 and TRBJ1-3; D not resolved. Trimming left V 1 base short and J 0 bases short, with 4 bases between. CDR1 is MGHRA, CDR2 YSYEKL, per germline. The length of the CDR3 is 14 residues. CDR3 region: CASSQVISGNTIYF. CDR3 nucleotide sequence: TGCGCCAGCAGCCAAGTAATCTCTGGAAACACCATATATTTT.

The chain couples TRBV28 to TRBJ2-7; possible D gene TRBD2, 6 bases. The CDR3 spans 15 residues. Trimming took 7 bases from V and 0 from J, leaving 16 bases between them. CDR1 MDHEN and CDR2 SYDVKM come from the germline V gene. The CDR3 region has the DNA TGTGCCAGCACCACCTATCAGGGAGGCTCCTACGAGCAGTACTTC. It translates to CASTTYQGGSYEQYF.

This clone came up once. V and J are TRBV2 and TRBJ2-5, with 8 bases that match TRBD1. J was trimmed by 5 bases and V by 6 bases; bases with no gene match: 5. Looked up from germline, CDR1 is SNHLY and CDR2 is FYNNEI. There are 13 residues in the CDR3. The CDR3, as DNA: TGTGCCAGCAGCCGGGCAGGGGGCGAGACCCAGTACTTC. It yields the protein CASSRAGGETQYF.

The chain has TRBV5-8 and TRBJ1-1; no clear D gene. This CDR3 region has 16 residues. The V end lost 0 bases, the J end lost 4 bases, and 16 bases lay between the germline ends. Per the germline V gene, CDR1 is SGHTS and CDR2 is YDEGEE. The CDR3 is CASSLAGESATTEAFF. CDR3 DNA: TGTGCCAGCAGCTTGGCCGGGGAATCGGCAACCACTGAAGCTTTCTTT.

The chain's CDR3 is CASSRGRAGRFREQYF. CDR3 nucleotides: TGTGCCAGCAGCAGAGGTCGGGCAGGGCGGTTCCGCGAGCAGTACTTC. The chain couples TRBV5-6 to TRBJ2-7; weak D call: TRBD1 (5 bases). The CDR3 covers 16 residues. V lost 4 bases to trimming and J lost 6 bases, with 23 bases between them. The germline V gene has CDR1 SGHDT and CDR2 YYEEEE. Complete variable domain (other parts from reference TRBV5-6 and TRBJ2-7): DAGVTQSPTHLIKTRGQQVTLRCSPKSGHDTVSWYQQALGQGPQFIFQYYEEEERQRGNFPDRFSGHQFPNYSSELNVNALLLGDSALYLCASSRGRAGRFREQYFGPGTRLTVT.

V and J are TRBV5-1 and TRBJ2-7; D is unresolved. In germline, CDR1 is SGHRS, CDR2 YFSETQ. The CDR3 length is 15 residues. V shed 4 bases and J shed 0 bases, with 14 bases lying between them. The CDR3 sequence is CASSPRGASSYEQYF. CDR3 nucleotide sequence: TGCGCCAGCAGCCCCCGAGGCGCTAGCTCCTACGAGCAGTACTTC.

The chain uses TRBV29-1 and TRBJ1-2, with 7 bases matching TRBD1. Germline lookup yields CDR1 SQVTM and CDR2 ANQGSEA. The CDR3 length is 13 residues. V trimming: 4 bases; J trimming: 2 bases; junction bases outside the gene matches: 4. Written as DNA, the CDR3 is TGCAGCGTTGCGCCGACAGGGAACTATGGCTACACCTTC. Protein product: CSVAPTGNYGYTF.

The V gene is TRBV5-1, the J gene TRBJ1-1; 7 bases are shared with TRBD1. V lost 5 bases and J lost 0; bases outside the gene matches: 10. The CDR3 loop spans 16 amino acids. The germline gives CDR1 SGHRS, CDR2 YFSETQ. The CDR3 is CASSRSGQLMNTEAFF. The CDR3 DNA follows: TGCGCCAGCAGTCGGTCGGGACAGCTTATGAACACTGAAGCTTTCTTT.

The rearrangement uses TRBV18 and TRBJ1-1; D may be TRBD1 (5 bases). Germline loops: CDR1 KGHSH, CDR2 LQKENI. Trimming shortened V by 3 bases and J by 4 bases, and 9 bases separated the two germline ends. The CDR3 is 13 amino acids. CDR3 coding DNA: TGTGCCAGCTCACCCGACAGTCTCACTGAAGCTTTCTTT. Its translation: CASSPDSLTEAFF.

CDR3: CASNVAPGQPQHF. In nucleotides, the CDR3 is TGTGCCAGTAATGTGGCTCCGGGTCAGCCCCAGCATTTT. The chain couples TRBV19 to TRBJ1-5; D gene unclear. The V gene lost 7 bases and the J gene lost 6 bases, with 13 bases spanning the gap. The CDR3 consists of 13 residues. Germline lookup yields CDR1 LNHDA and CDR2 SQIVND (reference sequence).

CDR3 sequence (DNA): TGTGCCAGTAGTCTCATAACTGATAGCAATCAGCCCCAGCATTTT. Translated: CASSLITDSNQPQHF. The chain uses TRBV19 and TRBJ1-5; no firm D call. The CDR3 sequence is 15 residues long. CDR1 LNHDA and CDR2 SQIVND come from the germline V gene (reference sequence). V gave up 5 bases and J gave up 0 bases, with 11 bases separating them.

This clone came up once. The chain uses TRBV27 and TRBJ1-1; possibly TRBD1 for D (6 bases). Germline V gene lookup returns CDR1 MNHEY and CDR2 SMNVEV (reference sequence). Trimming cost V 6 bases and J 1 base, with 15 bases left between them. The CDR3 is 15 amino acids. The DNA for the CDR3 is TGTGCCAGCAGCTTGACAGGACCTGAGAACACTGAAGCTTTCTTT. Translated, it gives CASSLTGPENTEAFF.

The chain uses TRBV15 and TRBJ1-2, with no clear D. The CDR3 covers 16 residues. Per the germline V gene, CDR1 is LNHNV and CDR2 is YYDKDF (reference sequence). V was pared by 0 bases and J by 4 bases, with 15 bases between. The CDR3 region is CATSRDRGSSAYGYTF. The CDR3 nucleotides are TGTGCCACCAGCAGAGATCGGGGTAGCAGTGCCTATGGCTACACCTTC.

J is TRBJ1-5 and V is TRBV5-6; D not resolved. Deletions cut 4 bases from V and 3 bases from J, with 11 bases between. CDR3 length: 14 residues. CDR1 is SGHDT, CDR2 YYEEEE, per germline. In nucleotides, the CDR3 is TGTGCCAGCAGCCCGGGGAGGAACAATCAGCCCCAGCATTTT. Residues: CASSPGRNNQPQHF.

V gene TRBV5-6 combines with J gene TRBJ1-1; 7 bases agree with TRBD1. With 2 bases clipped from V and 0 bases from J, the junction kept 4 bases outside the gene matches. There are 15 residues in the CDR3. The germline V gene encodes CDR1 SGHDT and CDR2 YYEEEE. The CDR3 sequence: CASSLYRGMNTEAFF. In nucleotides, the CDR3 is TGTGCCAGCAGCTTATACAGGGGAATGAACACTGAAGCTTTCTTT. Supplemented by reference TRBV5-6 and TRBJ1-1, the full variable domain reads DAGVTQSPTHLIKTRGQQVTLRCSPKSGHDTVSWYQQALGQGPQFIFQYYEEEERQRGNFPDRFSGHQFPNYSSELNVNALLLGDSALYLCASSLYRGMNTEAFFGQGTRLTVV.